This is a list of T cell receptor beta chains from one sample in a study of post-analysis software for immune sequencing data. TCRdb reanalysed the PCR reads using MiXCR and keeps one entry per CDR3 protein. The sample has fewer than 600,000 distinct CDR3 sequences, less than 45% seen once. Material for sequencing was blood. These receptors originate from a girl under 18 with multiple sclerosis. The CDR3 runs from the conserved cysteine through the conserved F or W. The D gene is left open where the match is weak. Clone size is shown for a subset of rows, as once, few, many or a class of expanded clone.

cdr3_nt cdr3_aa j_call v_call clone_size d_call
TGTGCCAGCAGCTCCGGGGCGGGGATTAACATTCAGTACTTC CASSSGAGINIQYF TRBJ2-4 TRBV6-5 few .
TGTGCCAGCAGTTTACTGGGACAGGGTCGGCGCTATGGCTACACCTTC CASSLLGQGRRYGYTF TRBJ1-2 TRBV28 . TRBD1
TGCAGTGCCCGACCGTCCGGGAGGGGCTCCTACAATGAGCGGTTCTTC CSARPSGRGSYNERFF TRBJ2-1 TRBV20-1 . TRBD2
TGTGCCAGCACCTTAGGGACAGGGGATTATCAGCCCCAGCATTTT CASTLGTGDYQPQHF TRBJ1-5 TRBV2 . TRBD1
TGCGCCAGCAGCTTGGGGCAGTCCACCTACGAGCAGTACTTC CASSLGQSTYEQYF TRBJ2-7 TRBV5-1 . .
TGTGCCAGCAGCTTGCCGGGGACTGCGGAGACCCAGTACTTC CASSLPGTAETQYF TRBJ2-5 TRBV7-8 few .
TGTGCTAGTGGTTTGGAGGGACTAGCGACAGATACGCAGTATTTT CASGLEGLATDTQYF TRBJ2-3 TRBV12-5 few TRBD2
TGTGCCAGCAGCACCCGGGACAGGGGAGAGACCCGGTACTTC CASSTRDRGETRYF TRBJ2-5 TRBV12-3/TRBV12-4 . TRBD1
TGCAGTGCGGAAGGACAGAGCCAAGAGACCCAGTACTTC CSAEGQSQETQYF TRBJ2-5 TRBV20-1 few .
TGCAGCGCCCCGGACGGGGAGACCCAGTACTTC CSAPDGETQYF TRBJ2-5 TRBV29-1 . .
TGTGCCAGCAGCTTAGAGCTCGACTACGAGCAGTACTTC CASSLELDYEQYF TRBJ2-7 TRBV7-9 few .
TGTGCCAGCAGTTTTGTTGGGCGGGCTCGATTTTATGAGCAGTTCTTC CASSFVGRARFYEQFF TRBJ2-1 TRBV12-3/TRBV12-4 . .
TGCGCCAGCAGCCAAGAGGACACAGAGACCCAGTACTTC CASSQEDTETQYF TRBJ2-5 TRBV4-3 few .
TGTGCCAGCAGTTCTAGCGGAGCAAGCACAGATACGCAGTATTTT CASSSSGASTDTQYF TRBJ2-3 TRBV12-3/TRBV12-4 few TRBD2
TGCAGCGTTGCCCCTCGGACAGGGAACCACGAGCAGTACTTC CSVAPRTGNHEQYF TRBJ2-7 TRBV29-1 few TRBD1
TGTGCCAGCAGCCCGGGGAGGACCTTACAAGACGATGAGCAGTTCTTC CASSPGRTLQDDEQFF TRBJ2-1 TRBV6-2/TRBV6-3 . .
TGCAGTGGCCGACAGGGGGCTAATCAGCCCCAGCATTTT CSGRQGANQPQHF TRBJ1-5 TRBV20-1 . TRBD1
TGCAGCGTTGAAACGGGGGTCCTACCCGGCTACACCTTC CSVETGVLPGYTF TRBJ1-2 TRBV29-1 few .
TGCAGCGTGAAGCGGGGGGCGGATGGCTACACCTTC CSVKRGADGYTF TRBJ1-2 TRBV29-1 few .
TGTGCCACCAGCAGATTTTATAGCGGGAGTTACGAGCAGTACTTC CATSRFYSGSYEQYF TRBJ2-7 TRBV15 . TRBD2
TGTGCCAGCAGCCTCGGACTAGCGGGAGAGCATGAGACCCAGTACTTC CASSLGLAGEHETQYF TRBJ2-5 TRBV7-3 . TRBD2
TGTGCCAGCAGTCCAGGGGGCGGGATCTATGGCTACACCTTC CASSPGGGIYGYTF TRBJ1-2 TRBV12-3/TRBV12-4 few TRBD1
TGTGCCAGCAGTGAAGATCCGGGTCGGACGTTGGGCACTGAAGCTTTCTTT CASSEDPGRTLGTEAFF TRBJ1-1 TRBV6-1 . .
TGTGCCACCAGTGATACAGGTCCCAATGAGCAGTTCTTC CATSDTGPNEQFF TRBJ2-1 TRBV24-1 . .
TGTGCCAGCAGCTTCTCTGGCTCTGGGGCCAACGTCCTGACTTTC CASSFSGSGANVLTF TRBJ2-6 TRBV7-3 . .
TGCGCCAGCAGTCCAACAGGGGCGTTGTCGTCTGAAGCTTTCTTT CASSPTGALSSEAFF TRBJ1-1 TRBV4-1 . TRBD1
TGCAGCGTTGAGTTTGGGAGCGAGCAGTACTTC CSVEFGSEQYF TRBJ2-7 TRBV29-1 . .
TGTGCCAGCAGTCCCTTACCGGAAGATACGCAGTATTTT CASSPLPEDTQYF TRBJ2-3 TRBV6-4 few .
TGTGCCAGCAGTTACTATGGGATAAGAGGTAACACTGAAGCTTTCTTT CASSYYGIRGNTEAFF TRBJ1-1 TRBV6-5 . .
TGTGCCAGCAGCGGGAAGCGGGACCCCTACAATGAGCAGTTCTTC CASSGKRDPYNEQFF TRBJ2-1 TRBV9 . TRBD2
TGTGCCAGCAGTTTCAGGGCTTCCTTAGCCAAAAACATTCAGTACTTC CASSFRASLAKNIQYF TRBJ2-4 TRBV12-3/TRBV12-4 . .
TGCAGCGTTGTAGGTGGGACCCAGTACGAGCAGTACTTC CSVVGGTQYEQYF TRBJ2-7 TRBV29-1 . .
TGTGCCAGCAGCTCCCTACTAGCGTACAATGAGCAGTTCTTC CASSSLLAYNEQFF TRBJ2-1 TRBV7-2 few TRBD2
TGTGCCAGCAGTTTTTTCGGGACAGGATCGACGGATGAGCAGTTCTTC CASSFFGTGSTDEQFF TRBJ2-1 TRBV28 . TRBD1
TGCGCCAGCAGCTCAGGGGGTACGGGGGCCAACGTCCTGACTTTC CASSSGGTGANVLTF TRBJ2-6 TRBV5-1 . TRBD1
TGCAGCGTTAGAGACGGGGACAGGGGATATATAAGCTATGGCTACACCTTC CSVRDGDRGYISYGYTF TRBJ1-2 TRBV29-1 . TRBD1